The sequence of this TCR beta chain was determined in a study of blood T cell repertoires in COVID-19. Background on the study: Samples representing acute and convalescent COVID-19 were sourced from the United States, Italy and Spain.

Profiled with immunoSEQ multiplex PCR; TCRdb holds only in-frame clones, not every one. The sample has 190,000 or so clones, 70% to 90% seen once. This CDR3 has 17 amino acids. Germline V CDR1 and CDR2: SNHLY, FYNNEI. J gave up 5 bases and V 3 bases, and 12 bases lay outside the gene matches. Those who participated ranged in age from roughly 18 to 95 years and resided in about two dozen US areas. The chain is built from TRBV2 and TRBJ1-2; 10 nucleotides line up with TRBD1. The source of this sequence is a woman under 30 who had recovered from COVID-19. The sequenced material came from PBMCs or T cells enriched from blood (not recorded which). The CDR3 DNA follows: TGTGCCAGCAGTGATATACCGGGACAGGGGTATTTGTATGGCTACACCTTC. Residues: CASSDIPGQGYLYGYTF.